One T cell receptor beta chain is described in this entry. This receptor's antigen is unknown. Base qualities are not recorded, but no much larger clone differs from it by a single base. TCRbeta CDR3 regions were amplified from genomic DNA by means of the immunoSEQ Assay, a bias-controlled multiplex PCR. Under the source paper's analysis protocol: The number of nucleated cells in each sample was estimated from the amplification of reference gene primers within the assay. Sequence reads were collapsed and filtered to measure the absolute abundance of every unique TCRbeta CDR3 rearrangement. For each sample, productive Simpson clonality was calculated as the square root of Simpson's diversity index across productive rearrangements. As stored in TCRdb, this immuneACCESS dataset retains in-frame rearrangements with V and J assigned. A fraction of the clones does not appear; measured against another copy, unresolved V genes explain less than half of the discrepancy, and the remainder lacks a known reason. Clonal size and the V and J genes are those of that table, whereas D and trimming came from the DNA. The sample contains around 81,000 clones, 88% of them found a single time. The top ten constitute approximately 7.4% of the sample.

The collaborating institutions used their own protocols to collect whole blood in K2EDTA tubes. For TCRbeta analysis, collaborators shipped samples in one of three forms: frozen whole blood, isolated PBMCs, or DNA extracted from either of those sample types. This sample is drawn from a study of blood T cell repertoires in COVID-19 (TCRdb year 2020). With regard to the full study: Samples covering the acute and convalescent phases of COVID-19 were provided by collaborators in the United States, Italy and Spain. The prospective study material was composed of cDNA or gDNA derived from T cells, B-cell-depleted T cells, or PBMCs. The dataset comprised deeply sampled blood TCRbeta repertoires from subjects exposed to, actively infected with, or recovered from COVID-19. The repertoires were released in a freely available public database meant as a resource for research on the immune response to SARS-CoV-2. The samples were drawn from the first 160 participants of the ongoing ImmuneRACE study and from 1,200 or so subjects provided by 6 global collaborators. The sample metadata nearly always contained a de-identified subject ID, COVID-19 status, age in years and sex. Where HLA class I and class II types were available, the types were taken from metadata supplied by the sample provider, not from assay-based typing.

Looking up the germline V gene (reference sequence) yields CDR1 GTSNPN and CDR2 SVGIG. The CDR3, from cysteine to phenylalanine, totals 15 residues. Just CDR3 DNA is preserved here, 45 bases in frame from base 1. Deletion took 4 bases off V and 0 bases off J, with a span of 15 bases between the germline ends. The study at large found these results: How much clinical and demographic metadata was included differed by source and by participant, and the metadata was provided uncurated.

The receptor's source is an older man with acute or convalescent COVID-19. The chain is encoded by TRBV30 joined to TRBJ1-2; the D segment could be TRBD1, given 6 matching bases. The source material was peripheral blood. The CDR3 reads CAWTPGTLTNYGYTF. The DNA is TGTGCCTGGACTCCCGGGACACTAACTAACTATGGCTACACCTTC.